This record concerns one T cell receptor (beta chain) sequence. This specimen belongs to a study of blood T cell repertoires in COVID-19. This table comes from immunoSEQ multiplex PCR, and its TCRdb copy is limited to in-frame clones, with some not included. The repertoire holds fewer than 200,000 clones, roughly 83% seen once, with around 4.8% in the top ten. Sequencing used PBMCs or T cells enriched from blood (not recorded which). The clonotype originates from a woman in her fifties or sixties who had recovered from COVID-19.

CDR3 loop: CASIGTSFNEQFF. The CDR3 DNA reads as TGTGCCAGCATTGGGACTTCGTTCAATGAGCAGTTCTTC. V usage is TRBV28 and J usage is TRBJ2-1; the D gene is possibly TRBD2 (6 bases). Deletions cut 7 bases from V and 6 bases from J, with 13 bases between. Germline CDR1 and CDR2: MDHEN and SYDVKM. The CDR3 totals 13 residues.